The present T cell receptor beta chain was sequenced within a study of human T cells and chemical hapten exposure (dated by TCRdb to the early 2020s). Study-wide context: For sensitization, 2% DPC in acetone was applied to a roughly 2 cm by roughly 2 cm area of upper inner arm skin. Blood samples were taken from patients before sensitization (week 0) and at 2, 6 and about 24 weeks after DPC sensitization. The patient cohort, mostly female, included alopecia areata with under or over 50% scalp involvement, alopecia totalis and alopecia universalis. Patch testing on the upper back used Finn chambers containing 0.01% DPC, with scoring done after 6 days according to International Contact Dermatitis Research Group standards. This study followed changes in the peripheral blood TCR repertoire in vivo during primary and secondary sensitization of alopecia patients to the hapten diphenylcyclopropenone (DPC). Weekly therapeutic DPC doses were additionally applied to the scalp of patients throughout the approximately 25-week study period. Blood for TCR sequencing was provided by twenty-nine alopecia patients at one to four time points (pre-sensitization, 2, 6 and 24 weeks). The libraries were sequenced as a pool, and the TCR yield per sample differed mostly because of small variations in library volumes within the pool. What the research found in general, with its limitations: All patients had alopecia, a presumed autoimmune disease, so their immune response might differ from that of healthy individuals. After repeated subsampling, changes were observed in the strength of the expansion versus patch-test correlation and in the threshold at which the correlation became significant. The number of PT1 expanded TCRs positively correlated with patch test score, significant at thresholds 8, 16 and 32 but not 4. Compared with pre-sensitization or healthy control sets, expanded TCRs formed significantly more large CDR3 similarity clusters, which is consistent with antigen-driven responses. DPC sensitization did not change the number of TCRs with a frequency above 1 in 1000, and there was no evidence of changes in global repertoire structure.

There are a few counts of this clonotype. The specificity of this receptor is unknown. No much larger clone is present one base from it, and per-base qualities are unavailable. V lost 2 bases and J lost 3 bases, and the count of bases not matched to a germline gene is 4. Reading the germline V gene gives CDR1 SGHTA and CDR2 FQGNSA. The CDR3 covers 15 residues, taking in both the cysteine and the phenylalanine. Of the read, only the CDR3 DNA is kept; its 45 bases are in frame from base 1. The time point label of this sample denotes: patch test 2, 6 weeks after DPC sensitization. The meaning of the sample's treatment or condition label: therapeutic diphenylcyclopropenone sensitization with weekly scalp DPC. At each patch-test visit, blood was drawn before the patch test was applied. Patients were considered eligible if aged 18 to 70, diagnosed with alopecia and deemed suitable for DPC therapy, and patients were excluded if pregnant. Total RNA was isolated from unfractionated whole blood collected in Tempus Blood RNA tubes.

The library was produced with RACE. TCRdb records NextSeq 500 as the sequencer. Library preparation attached unique molecular identifiers to individual cDNA molecules for quantitative, reproducible TCR counting. For every blood RNA sample, sequencing covered both the TCR alpha and TCR beta chains. In the original analysis: Samples had a median of roughly 100,000 TCRs, with a range from roughly 23,224 to 700,000. The Decombinator software suite was used to annotate V, J and CDR3 in the TCR reads. To make PS versus PT1 abundance plots, every sample was subsampled to the same number of TCRs (28,000). Expanded TCRs were defined as absent before sensitization and observed at least eight times at the 2-week time point. Using fastp at Q25 and MiXCR, TCRdb reprocessed the public reads and kept productive beta chains. When rows share a CDR3 protein, they turn into one entry using the most common DNA and genes. TCRdb, not the authors, supplied the V and J calls. The sample has a few hundred thousand distinct CDR3 sequences on record, roughly 6% of them singletons. Less than 6.5% of the sample rests with the top ten.

This material consisted of whole blood, taken in connection with sensitization to the hapten diphenylcyclopropenone (DPC). The V gene is TRBV7-2 and the J gene is TRBJ2-7, and 10 junctional nucleotides match TRBD2. The receptor comes from a woman between 18 and 29 years old with alopecia areata. Some clones in this sample may be carry-over from other donors' samples. CDR3 reads: CASSLSGGGYYEQYF. The DNA sequence is as follows: TGTGCCAGCAGCTTAAGCGGGGGGGGATACTACGAGCAGTACTTC.